A selection of T cell receptor beta chains follows, all from one sample in a study of blood T cell repertoires in COVID-19. The assay was immunoSEQ multiplex PCR, and TCRdb's table has in-frame clones only and misses some. The table lists roughly 42,000 clones, more than 80% of them singletons, with 0.3% to 0.4% in the top ten. Sequenced: peripheral blood. Receptor source: a man aged 50 or older with COVID-19, enrolled during active disease. Each CDR3 is given with its conserved first and last residue. Each record gives: D gene, V gene, clone size, J gene, CDR3 protein, CDR3 DNA. The D gene is left open where the match is weak. The size of a clone is reported for some rows only, either as once, few or many, or as a class for expanded clones.

TRBD1,TRBV28,.,TRBJ1-5,CASSVGETGGHQPQHF,TGTGCCAGCAGTGTTGGCGAGACAGGGGGTCATCAGCCCCAGCATTTT
TRBD2,TRBV19,.,TRBJ2-7,CASSTIAGEGEQYF,TGTGCCAGTAGTACCATAGCGGGAGAGGGCGAGCAGTACTTC
TRBD1,TRBV18,.,TRBJ1-4,CASSPSGTGKLFF,TGTGCCAGCTCACCATCCGGGACAGGGAAACTGTTTTTT
.,TRBV10-3,.,TRBJ2-7,CAISESLLLARGNEQYF,TGTGCCATCAGTGAGTCGTTATTGTTAGCGAGAGGGAACGAGCAGTACTTC
.,TRBV28,.,TRBJ1-2,CASSLSDWAPYYGYTF,TGTGCCAGCAGTTTATCCGATTGGGCGCCCTACTATGGCTACACCTTC
TRBD1,TRBV9,.,TRBJ2-7,CASSAGQGFSYEQYF,TGTGCCAGCAGCGCGGGACAGGGGTTCTCCTACGAGCAGTACTTC
.,TRBV12-3/TRBV12-4,.,TRBJ2-7,CASSFRKAYEQYF,TGTGCCAGCAGTTTTAGAAAAGCGTACGAGCAGTACTTC
.,TRBV10-3,.,TRBJ1-1,CAISESFDFAREQMNTEAFF,TGTGCCATCAGTGAGTCATTTGATTTTGCACGGGAACAAATGAACACTGAAGCTTTCTTT
.,TRBV11-2,once,TRBJ2-7,CASSLVRGSSYEQYF,TGTGCCAGCAGCTTAGTTAGAGGATCCTCCTACGAGCAGTACTTC
TRBD2,TRBV15,.,TRBJ2-5,CATSGGPSGRGETQYF,TGTGCCACCAGCGGGGGGCCTAGCGGGAGAGGTGAGACCCAGTACTTC
.,TRBV5-8,.,TRBJ1-1,CASPGSDTEAFF,TGTGCCAGCCCGGGGTCGGACACTGAAGCTTTCTTT
TRBD1,TRBV28,.,TRBJ1-2,CASRGQGSRGYTF,TGTGCCAGCAGGGGACAGGGAAGTCGCGGCTACACCTTC
TRBD2,TRBV2,.,TRBJ2-2,CASSDTASGRVGTGELFF,TGTGCCAGCAGTGATACGGCTAGCGGGAGGGTCGGCACCGGGGAGCTGTTTTTT
.,TRBV7-9,.,TRBJ1-4,CASSFNGKLFF,TGTGCCAGCAGCTTTAACGGAAAACTGTTTTTT
.,TRBV4-2,.,TRBJ2-2,CASSQVDQDTGELFF,TGTGCCAGCAGCCAAGTTGACCAGGACACCGGGGAGCTGTTTTTT
TRBD1,TRBV18,once,TRBJ2-3,CASSPSGTGVRDTQYF,TGTGCCAGCTCACCATCCGGGACAGGGGTCAGAGATACGCAGTATTTT
.,TRBV7-8,.,TRBJ1-5,CASSPRVSNQPQHF,TGTGCCAGCAGCCCCAGGGTTAGCAATCAGCCCCAGCATTTT
.,TRBV5-5,.,TRBJ1-5,CASSWDMGYNQPQHF,TGTGCCAGCAGCTGGGACATGGGGTACAATCAGCCCCAGCATTTT
.,TRBV6-2/TRBV6-3,.,TRBJ2-7,CASSYGLAGEQYF,TGTGCCAGCAGTTATGGTCTAGCAGGCGAGCAGTACTTC
TRBD1,TRBV29-1,.,TRBJ1-1,CSVNPRGLNTEAFF,TGCAGCGTCAACCCCAGGGGGCTGAACACTGAAGCTTTCTTT
TRBD1,TRBV5-6,few,TRBJ1-1,CASSLRDRVPEAFF,TGTGCCAGCAGCTTGCGGGACAGGGTCCCTGAAGCTTTCTTT
.,TRBV12-3/TRBV12-4,.,TRBJ1-5,CASSLRRTQPQHF,TGTGCCAGCAGTTTGAGGAGGACCCAGCCCCAGCATTTT
.,TRBV7-9,few,TRBJ1-5,CASSLGRANQPQHF,TGTGCCAGCAGCTTAGGGAGGGCTAATCAGCCCCAGCATTTT
TRBD1,TRBV11-2,.,TRBJ2-5,CASSLDATGGWETQYF,TGTGCCAGCAGCTTAGACGCGACAGGGGGCTGGGAGACCCAGTACTTC
TRBD2,TRBV4-2,.,TRBJ2-1,CASSLRDLADEQFF,TGTGCCAGCAGCCTCCGGGACCTAGCGGATGAGCAGTTCTTC